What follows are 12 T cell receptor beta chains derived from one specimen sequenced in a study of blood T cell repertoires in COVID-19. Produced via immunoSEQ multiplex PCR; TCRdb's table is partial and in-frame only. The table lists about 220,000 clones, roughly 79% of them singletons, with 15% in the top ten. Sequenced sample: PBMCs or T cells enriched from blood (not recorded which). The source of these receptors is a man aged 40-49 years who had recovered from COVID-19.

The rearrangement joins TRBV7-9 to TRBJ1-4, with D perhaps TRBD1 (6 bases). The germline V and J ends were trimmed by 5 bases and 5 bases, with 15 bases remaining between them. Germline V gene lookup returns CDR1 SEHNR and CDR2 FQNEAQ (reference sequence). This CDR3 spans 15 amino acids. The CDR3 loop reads CASSPTDSYNEKLFF. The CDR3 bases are TGTGCCAGCAGCCCTACGGACAGCTACAATGAAAAACTGTTTTTT. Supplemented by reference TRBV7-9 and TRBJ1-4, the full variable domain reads DTGVSQNPRHKITKRGQNVTFRCDPISEHNRLYWYRQTLGQGPEFLTYFQNEAQLEKSRLLSDRFSAERPKGSFSTLEIQRTEQGDSAMYLCASSPTDSYNEKLFFGSGTQLSVL.

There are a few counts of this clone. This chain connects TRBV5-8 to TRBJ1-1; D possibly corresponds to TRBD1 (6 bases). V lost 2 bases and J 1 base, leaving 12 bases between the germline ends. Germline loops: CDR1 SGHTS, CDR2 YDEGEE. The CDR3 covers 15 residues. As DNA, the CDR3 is TGTGCCAGCAGCTTCGAGAGGGGGGGGAACACTGAAGCTTTCTTT. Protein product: CASSFERGGNTEAFF.

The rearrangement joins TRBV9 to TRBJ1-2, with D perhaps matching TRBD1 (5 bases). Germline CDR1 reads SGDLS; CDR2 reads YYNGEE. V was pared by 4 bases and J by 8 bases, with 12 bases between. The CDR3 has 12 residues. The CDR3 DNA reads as TGTGCCAGCAGCCAGGGTCGTTGGGGCTACACCTTC. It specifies CASSQGRWGYTF.

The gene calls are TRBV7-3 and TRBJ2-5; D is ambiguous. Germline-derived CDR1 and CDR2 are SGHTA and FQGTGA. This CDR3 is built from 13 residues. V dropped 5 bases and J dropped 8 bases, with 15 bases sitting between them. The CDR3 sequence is CASSRDLASTQYF. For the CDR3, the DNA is TGTGCCAGCAGCCGAGACTTAGCTAGTACCCAGTACTTC.

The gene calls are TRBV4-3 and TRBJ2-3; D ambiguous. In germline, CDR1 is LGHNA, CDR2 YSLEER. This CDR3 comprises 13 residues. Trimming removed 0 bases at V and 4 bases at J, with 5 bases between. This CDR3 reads CASSQDPADTQYF. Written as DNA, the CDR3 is TGCGCCAGCAGCCAAGATCCTGCAGATACGCAGTATTTT.

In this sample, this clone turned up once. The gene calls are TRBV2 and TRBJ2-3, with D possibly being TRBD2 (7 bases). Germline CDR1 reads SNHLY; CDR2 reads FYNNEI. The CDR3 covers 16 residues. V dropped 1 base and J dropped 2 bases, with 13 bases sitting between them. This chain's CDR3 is CASSEGAGALTDTQYF. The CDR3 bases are TGTGCCAGCAGTGAAGGGGCGGGGGCCCTCACAGATACGCAGTATTTT.

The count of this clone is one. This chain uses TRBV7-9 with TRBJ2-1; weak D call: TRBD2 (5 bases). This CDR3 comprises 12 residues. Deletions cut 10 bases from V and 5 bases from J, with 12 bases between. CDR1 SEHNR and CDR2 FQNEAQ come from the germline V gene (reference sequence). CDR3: CAIRGAHNEQFF. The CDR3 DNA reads TGTGCCATCCGGGGTGCCCACAATGAGCAGTTCTTC.

Here the CDR3 reads CASSQGVGRASTNSPLHF. In DNA, the CDR3 is TGTGCCAGCAGCCAAGGGGTTGGCAGGGCGAGTACGAACTCACCCCTCCACTTT. V gene TRBV3-1 (or the pseudogene TRBV3-2) combines with J gene TRBJ1-6; tentatively, D is TRBD1 (5 bases). The CDR3 consists of 18 residues. The germline V and J ends were trimmed by 1 base and 10 bases, with 23 bases remaining between them. Germline values: CDR1 LGHDT, CDR2 YNNKEL (reference sequence).

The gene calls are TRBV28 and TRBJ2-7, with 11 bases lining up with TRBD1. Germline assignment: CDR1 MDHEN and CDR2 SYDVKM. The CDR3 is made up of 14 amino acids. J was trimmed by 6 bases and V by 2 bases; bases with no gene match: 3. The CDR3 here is CASSLVGTGGEQYF. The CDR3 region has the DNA TGTGCCAGCAGTTTAGTAGGGACAGGGGGCGAGCAGTACTTC.

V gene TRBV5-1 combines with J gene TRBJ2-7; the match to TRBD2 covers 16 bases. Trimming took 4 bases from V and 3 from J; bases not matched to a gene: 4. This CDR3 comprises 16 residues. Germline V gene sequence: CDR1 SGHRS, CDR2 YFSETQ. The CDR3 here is CASSPGTSGRVYEQYF. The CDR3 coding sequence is TGCGCCAGCAGCCCCGGGACTAGCGGGAGGGTCTACGAGCAGTACTTC.

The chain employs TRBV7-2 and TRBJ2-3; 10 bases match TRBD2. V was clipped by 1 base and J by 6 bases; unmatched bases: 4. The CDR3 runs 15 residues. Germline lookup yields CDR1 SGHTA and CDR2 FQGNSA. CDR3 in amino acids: CASSLGLAGMDTQYF. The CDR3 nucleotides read TGTGCCAGCAGCTTAGGACTAGCGGGTATGGATACGCAGTATTTT.

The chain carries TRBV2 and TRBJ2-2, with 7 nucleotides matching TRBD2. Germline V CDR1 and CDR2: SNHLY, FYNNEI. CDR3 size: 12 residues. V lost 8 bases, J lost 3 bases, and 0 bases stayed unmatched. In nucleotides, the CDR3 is TGTGCCAGCGGGGGGGACACCGGGGAGCTGTTTTTT. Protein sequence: CASGGDTGELFF.